Sequencing of this T cell receptor beta chain was carried out in a study of response to subunit inactivated influenza vaccine. Each CDR3 protein gets one entry after TCRdb re-called the RT-PCR reads with MiXCR. The sample shows about 540,000 distinct CDR3 sequences, approximately 20% of them seen only once. These data are also associated with another study on T cells expressing NK-cell markers. According to that study: Template switching by 5'RACE with UMIs generated the TCR beta cDNA. All TCR beta repertoires analysed originated from sorted CD3+CD56+NKG2C+, CD3+CD56+NKG2C- and CD3+CD56-NKG2C+ T cells. What restricted sorting to alpha-beta TCR T cells in several experiments was an anti-gamma-delta TCR antibody. Over 5 donors carried dominant NKG2C+ clonotypes that made up about 1.0-8% of their CD8+ T cells. It remained uncertain whether the expanded NKG2C+ T cell clones were specific for HCMV antigens.

The sequenced sample was CD4+ T cells sorted from PBMCs, obtained less than 13 days after vaccination. This TCR was sampled from a man in his fifties who received an inactivated influenza vaccine.

CDR3 sequence: CATSREAGQYNEQFF. In nucleotides, the CDR3 is TGTGCCACCAGCAGAGAGGCAGGGCAATACAATGAGCAGTTCTTC. The V and J genes are TRBV15 and TRBJ2-1, with a weak D call TRBD1 (5 bases). CDR1 is LNHNV, CDR2 YYDKDF, per germline (reference sequence). This CDR3 has 15 amino acids. V was cut by 0 bases and J by 4 bases, with 10 bases left in between.